Listed below are T cell receptor beta chains from one sample, sequenced in a study of T cells in Graves' hyperthyroidism and ophthalmopathy. TCRdb fed the multiplex PCR reads into MiXCR, producing one record per CDR3 protein. The sample shows roughly 500,000 distinct CDR3 sequences, roughly 46% of them seen only once. The sequencing input was peripheral blood or thyroid tissue (not recorded which). The receptors originated from an adult woman with Graves' disease, either hyperthyroidism or ophthalmopathy (not recorded which). Both conserved end residues are trimmed from each CDR3. A row's size may be missing; if present it is once, few, many or a size class.

v_call	clone_size	j_call	cdr3_aa
TRBV24-1	.	TRBJ2-5	ASSLKASLETQY
TRBV10-3	.	TRBJ1-5	AISEARTGSYQPQH
TRBV7-2	.	TRBJ2-7	ASSLSAVTDQSYEQY
TRBV18	.	TRBJ2-5	ASSPPSSLVQEETQY
TRBV6-2/TRBV6-3	.	TRBJ2-2	ASSSIGTSDTGELF
TRBV29-1	.	TRBJ2-5	SVLWGETQY
TRBV19	.	TRBJ2-7	ASSIEGRGVYEQY
TRBV2	.	TRBJ2-5	ASNEEGRLGETQY
TRBV7-9	.	TRBJ2-4	ASSSLGSGNIQY
TRBV6-1	many	TRBJ2-7	ASSEDRGLEQY
TRBV4-1	many	TRBJ2-7	ASSQEHRGTYEQY
TRBV19	.	TRBJ1-1	ASGRDGYMNTEAF
TRBV5-4	.	TRBJ2-2	ASSPGGTSGRTGELS
TRBV24-1	many	TRBJ1-2	ATSDGPAYGYT
TRBV7-9	.	TRBJ2-5	ANSRTGLETRY
TRBV25-1	few	TRBJ2-6	ASMGATGTGTSGANVLT
TRBV11-2	.	TRBJ2-3	ASSPCGDTQY
TRBV7-9	.	TRBJ1-2	ASSNQGGNGYT
TRBV14	many	TRBJ2-2	ASSQAVTGELF
TRBV5-1	.	TRBJ1-4	ASSSGAGFEKLF
TRBV19	many	TRBJ1-1	ASSTTGITEAF
TRBV7-9	many	TRBJ2-7	ASSLMQGQYEQY
TRBV5-1	many	TRBJ1-4	ASSSNRGGNEKLF
TRBV9	.	TRBJ2-7	ASSASVGHHSYEQY
TRBV11-1	many	TRBJ1-1	ASSFRVTEAF
TRBV7-3	.	TRBJ1-2	ASSSQRGGGYT
TRBV12-3/TRBV12-4	.	TRBJ2-7	ASRRQKSGSYEQY
TRBV5-1	.	TRBJ2-5	ASSYVEGKETQY
TRBV20-1	many	TRBJ1-5	SARRAGRGNQPQH
TRBV2	.	TRBJ1-5	ASSDVGENQPQH
TRBV11-2	many	TRBJ1-1	ASSRTGWALGAF
TRBV29-1	few	TRBJ2-5	SGWDRGQETQY
TRBV15	few	TRBJ1-5	ATNRGGNQPQH
TRBV7-9	.	TRBJ2-7	ASSVGGLAASSYEQY
TRBV2	.	TRBJ2-3	ASSRGTSGSTDTQY
TRBV9	many	TRBJ2-7	ASSVAGNLDEQY
TRBV7-3	.	TRBJ1-6	ASSLSARGSPLH
TRBV6-6	many	TRBJ2-7	ASYHRAFSYEQY
TRBV5-1	.	TRBJ1-4	ASSSGLAGGEKLF
TRBV28	.	TRBJ2-1	ASSPSTLAGGYNEQF
TRBV6-6	.	TRBJ2-7	AIRAGTGHEQY
TRBV15	many	TRBJ2-3	ATSNSAGGADTQY
TRBV12-3/TRBV12-4	few	TRBJ2-2	ASSSWTGELF
TRBV24-1	.	TRBJ1-2	ATSDLSGAGYT
TRBV29-1	many	TRBJ2-7	SVTPENSYEQY